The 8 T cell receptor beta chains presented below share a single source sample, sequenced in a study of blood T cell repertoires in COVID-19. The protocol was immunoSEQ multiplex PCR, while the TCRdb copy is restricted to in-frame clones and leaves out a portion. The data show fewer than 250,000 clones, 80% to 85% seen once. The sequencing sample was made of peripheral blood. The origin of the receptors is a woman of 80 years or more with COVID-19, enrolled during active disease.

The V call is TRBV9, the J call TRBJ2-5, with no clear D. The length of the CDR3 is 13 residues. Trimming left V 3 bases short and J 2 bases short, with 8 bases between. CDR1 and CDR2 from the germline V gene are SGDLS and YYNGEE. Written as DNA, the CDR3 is TGTGCCAGCAGCGCTAGGAATCAAGAGACCCAGTACTTC. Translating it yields CASSARNQETQYF. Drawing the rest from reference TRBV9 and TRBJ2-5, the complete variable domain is DSGVTQTPKHLITATGQRVTLRCSPRSGDLSVYWYQQSLDQGLQFLIQYYNGEERAKGNILERFSAQQFPDLHSELNLSSLELGDSALYFCASSARNQETQYFGPGTRLLVL.

This CDR3 reads CASRSTTGLNSPLHF. The DNA for the CDR3 is TGTGCCAGCAGGTCTACCACAGGGTTGAATTCACCCCTCCACTTT. This chain joins TRBV7-2 and TRBJ1-6, with D maybe TRBD1 (6 bases). This CDR3 has 15 amino acids. The V gene lost 6 bases and the J gene lost 7 bases, with 16 bases spanning the gap. Germline V gene data show CDR1 as SGHTA and CDR2 as FQGNSA.

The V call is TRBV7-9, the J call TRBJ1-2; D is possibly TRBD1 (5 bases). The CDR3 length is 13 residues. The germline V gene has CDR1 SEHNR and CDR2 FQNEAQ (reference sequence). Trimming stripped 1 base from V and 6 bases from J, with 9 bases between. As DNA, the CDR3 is TGTGCCAGCAGCTTAGGGCAGGGCAATGGCTACACCTTC. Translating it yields CASSLGQGNGYTF.

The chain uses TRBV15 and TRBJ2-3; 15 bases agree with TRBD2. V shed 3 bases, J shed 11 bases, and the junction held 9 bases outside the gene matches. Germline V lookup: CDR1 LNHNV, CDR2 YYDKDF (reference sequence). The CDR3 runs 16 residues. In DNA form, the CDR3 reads TGTGCCACCAGCAGGGGGACTAGCGGGGGGACAGGTGGGCAGTATTTT. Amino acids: CATSRGTSGGTGGQYF. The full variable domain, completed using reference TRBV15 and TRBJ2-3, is DAMVIQNPRYQVTQFGKPVTLSCSQTLNHNVMYWYQQKSSQAPKLLFHYYDKDFNNEADTPDNFQSRRPNTSFCFLDIRSPGLGDTAMYLCATSRGTSGGTGGQYFGPGTRLTVL.

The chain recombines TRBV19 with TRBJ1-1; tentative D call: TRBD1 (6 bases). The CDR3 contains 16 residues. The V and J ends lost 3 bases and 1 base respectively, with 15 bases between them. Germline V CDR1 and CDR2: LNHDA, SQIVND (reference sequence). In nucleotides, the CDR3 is TGTGCCAGTAGTATCTTTTCGGACAGTTCGAACACTGAAGCTTTCTTT. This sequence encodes CASSIFSDSSNTEAFF.

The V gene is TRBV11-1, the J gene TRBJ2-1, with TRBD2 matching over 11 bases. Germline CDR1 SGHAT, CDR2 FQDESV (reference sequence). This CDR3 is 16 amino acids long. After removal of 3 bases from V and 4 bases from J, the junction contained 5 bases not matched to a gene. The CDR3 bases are TGTGCCAGCAGCTTGAGACTAGCGGGGATGTACAATGAGCAGTTCTTC. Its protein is CASSLRLAGMYNEQFF.

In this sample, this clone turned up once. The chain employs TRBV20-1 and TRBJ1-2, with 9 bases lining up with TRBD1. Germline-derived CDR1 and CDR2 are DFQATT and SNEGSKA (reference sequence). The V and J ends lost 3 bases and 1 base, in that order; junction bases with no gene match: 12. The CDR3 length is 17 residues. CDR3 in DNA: TGCAGTGCTAGTCATCGGACAGGGGCGACACTTAACTATGGCTACACCTTC. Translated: CSASHRTGATLNYGYTF.

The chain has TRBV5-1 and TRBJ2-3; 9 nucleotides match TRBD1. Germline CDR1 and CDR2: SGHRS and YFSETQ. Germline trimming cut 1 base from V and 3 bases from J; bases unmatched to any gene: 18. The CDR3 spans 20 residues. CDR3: CASSLRPRGTGFGSTDTQYF. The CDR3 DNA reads TGCGCCAGCAGCTTGCGCCCCAGGGGGACAGGGTTTGGGAGTACAGATACGCAGTATTTT.